These T cell receptor beta chains were read from a single sample in a study of cytotoxic CD8 clonotypes in ibrutinib-treated CLL. Some clones are missing from TCRdb's copy, which holds only in-frame ones; the method was immunoSEQ multiplex PCR. This repertoire shows approximately 84,000 clones, roughly 83% found once; its top ten account for more than 4.5%. The sequencing here drew on PBMCs, taken after 12 months of ibrutinib treatment. Receptor source: a human donor with chronic lymphocytic leukemia. The CDR3 runs from the conserved cysteine through the conserved F or W. D genes are given only for firm matches. Clone size is given for some rows only: seen once, a few or many times, or a class if the clone is expanded.

len	abundance	d_gene	j_gene	v_gene	CDR3nt	CDR3aa
13	.	.	TRBJ1-1	TRBV7-3	TGTGCCAGCAGCTTAAGGGCGGGTACTGAAGCTTTCTTT	CASSLRAGTEAFF
16	.	TRBD2	TRBJ2-5	TRBV19	TGTGCCAGTAGTCCTCAGCGGGAGGTGGGACAAGAGACCCAGTACTTC	CASSPQREVGQETQYF
18	.	TRBD2	TRBJ2-3	TRBV28	TGTGCCAGCAGTCCCCCCGGGGCTAGCGGGGGGCGCACAGATACGCAGTATTTT	CASSPPGASGGRTDTQYF
20	.	TRBD2	TRBJ2-1	TRBV27	TGTGCCAGCAGTTTATCGCCCTTCCGACTAGCGGGAGTGGGGTACAATGAGCAGTTCTTC	CASSLSPFRLAGVGYNEQFF
16	.	TRBD1	TRBJ2-2	TRBV10-3	TGTGCCATCAGTGGCTGGCAGGGGGCGGACACCGGGGAGCTGTTTTTT	CAISGWQGADTGELFF
19	.	TRBD2	TRBJ2-5	TRBV4-1	TGCGCCAGCAGCCAAGGGGGGACTAGCGGGGGCCCGTACCAAGAGACCCAGTACTTC	CASSQGGTSGGPYQETQYF
14	.	.	TRBJ2-6	TRBV11-2	TGTGCCAGCAGCACCTTCTCTGGGGCCAACGTCCTGACTTTC	CASSTFSGANVLTF
16	.	.	TRBJ2-6	TRBV2	TGTGCCAGCTCGGCAGGGCCCCAAGGTGGGGCCAACGTCCTGACTTTC	CASSAGPQGGANVLTF
15	.	TRBD1	TRBJ1-3	TRBV6-5	TGTGCCAGCAGCATAAACCGGGACAGGGGGCGCACCATATATTTT	CASSINRDRGRTIYF
14	.	.	TRBJ2-7	TRBV13	TGTGCCTCGAGGAGGGCAGGGGGGTCCTACGAGCAGTACTTC	CASRRAGGSYEQYF
19	.	.	TRBJ1-2	TRBV7-9	TGTGCCAGCAGCTCCCCAAGGGAGGACGATCGTATCCCCCACTATGGCTACACCTTC	CASSSPREDDRIPHYGYTF
15	once	TRBD1	TRBJ2-5	TRBV18	TGTGCCAGCTCACCCCGGACAGGAGGTCGAGAGACCCAGTACTTC	CASSPRTGGRETQYF
12	.	.	TRBJ2-7	TRBV7-8	TGTGCCAGCAGCTTTAGCGTGGAGGTGCAGTACTTC	CASSFSVEVQYF
15	.	.	TRBJ1-5	TRBV5-5	TGTGCCAGCAGCTGGGGCAGTGGTATCTCTCAGCCCCAGCATTTT	CASSWGSGISQPQHF
13	.	.	TRBJ2-2	TRBV7-2	TGTGCCAGCAGCTTTCCACTCACCGGGGAGCTGTTTTTT	CASSFPLTGELFF
12	.	.	TRBJ2-3	TRBV19	TGTGCCAGTAGTATCGCATTGGATACGCAGTATTTT	CASSIALDTQYF
14	.	.	TRBJ1-2	TRBV18	TGTGCCAGCTCACCTCCCGGGCCCGCAGGAGGCTACACCTTC	CASSPPGPAGGYTF
14	.	.	TRBJ1-1	TRBV5-6	TGTGCCAGCAGCTTGGGCGCGTTTGGCACTGAAGCTTTCTTT	CASSLGAFGTEAFF
16	.	.	TRBJ2-3	TRBV9	TGTGCCAGCAGCCCGAGCGTGGGTCGGCTCACAGATACGCAGTATTTT	CASSPSVGRLTDTQYF
14	.	.	TRBJ2-2	TRBV15	TGTGCCACCAGCGGAAGAATGAACACCGGGGAGCTGTTTTTT	CATSGRMNTGELFF
11	few	.	TRBJ1-1	TRBV20-1	TGCAGTGTTGGGAGGAACACTGAAGCTTTCTTT	CSVGRNTEAFF
14	.	TRBD2	TRBJ2-1	TRBV25-1	TGTGCCAGCAGGGGACTAAGCCCCTACAATGAGCAGTTCTTC	CASRGLSPYNEQFF
17	.	.	TRBJ2-1	TRBV14	TGTGCCAGCAGCCGAACCCGATCCGCAGGCGGGCTTAATGAGCAGTTCTTC	CASSRTRSAGGLNEQFF
11	.	.	TRBJ2-5	TRBV27	TGTGCCACCCATGCCCAGGGGACCCAGTACTTC	CATHAQGTQYF
11	many	.	TRBJ1-4	TRBV11-2	TGTGCCAGCAGCCTGCGGGGGGGGCTGTTTTTT	CASSLRGGLFF
17	once	TRBD2	TRBJ2-3	TRBV5-1	TGCGCCAGCAGCTTCGCTCCAGCGGGGGCCCCCACAGATACGCAGTATTTT	CASSFAPAGAPTDTQYF
13	.	.	TRBJ1-4	TRBV7-7	TGTGCCAGCGCAACCTCCCCGGGGGGAAAACTGTTTTTT	CASATSPGGKLFF
15	.	TRBD1	TRBJ2-7	TRBV18	TGTGCCAGCTCCCCCCGACAGGGGGCCTCCTACGAGCAGTACTTC	CASSPRQGASYEQYF
13	.	.	TRBJ2-7	TRBV6-1	TGTGCCAGCAGTGAGGGGGGTAACTACGAGCAGTACTTC	CASSEGGNYEQYF
16	.	.	TRBJ2-2	TRBV6-1	TGTGCCAGCAGTGAAGCGCTGTGGGAGGGGGCCGGGGAGCTGTTTTTT	CASSEALWEGAGELFF
18	many	.	TRBJ1-2	TRBV18	TGTGCCAGCTCACCACCCCATCTGACCAGACTCGCTAACTATGGCTACACCTTC	CASSPPHLTRLANYGYTF
12	.	.	TRBJ2-5	TRBV11-3	TGTGCCAGCAGCCCGTCCCAAGAGACCCAGTACTTC	CASSPSQETQYF
15	.	.	TRBJ2-5	TRBV5-4	TGTGCCAGCAGCGCGGCCGGGGGACCACAAGAGACCCAGTACTTC	CASSAAGGPQETQYF
14	.	.	TRBJ2-3	TRBV14	TGTGCCAGCAGCCAAGAATGGTGGTGGGATACGCAGTATTTT	CASSQEWWWDTQYF
16	.	.	TRBJ2-3	TRBV14	TGTGCCAGCAGCCAGGCGCGGGACCTCTACACAGATACGCAGTATTTT	CASSQARDLYTDTQYF
15	.	.	TRBJ1-4	TRBV6-1	TGTGCCAGCAGTGGATCAGACGGGCTGTATGAAAAACTGTTTTTT	CASSGSDGLYEKLFF
14	.	.	TRBJ1-5	TRBV6-5	TGTGCCAGCAGTCCTCTTGGGGGTGGGCAGCCCCAGCATTTT	CASSPLGGGQPQHF
12	.	.	TRBJ2-5	TRBV28	TGTGCCAGCAGTTTGCCCCAGGGGACCCAGTACTTC	CASSLPQGTQYF
14	.	.	TRBJ1-2	TRBV28	TGTGCCAGCAGTTTAGCAGGGACTTGGTATGGCTACACCTTC	CASSLAGTWYGYTF
13	.	.	TRBJ1-2	TRBV5-1	TGCGCCAGCAGCGTCCCGGGACCCCTGGGCTACACCTTC	CASSVPGPLGYTF
13	.	TRBD2	TRBJ2-5	TRBV10-3	TGTGCCATCAGGGCCGCGGGAGAGGAGACCCAGTACTTC	CAIRAAGEETQYF
14	.	TRBD1	TRBJ1-1	TRBV4-3	TGCGCCAGCAGCCAAGTCAGGGGGGCCAGTCATGCTTTCTTT	CASSQVRGASHAFF
15	once	.	TRBJ2-7	TRBV11-1	TGTGCCAGCAGCCCGGGGGTTAGCTGGTCCTACGAGCAGTACTTC	CASSPGVSWSYEQYF
14	.	.	TRBJ2-7	TRBV6-5	TGTGCCAGCAGGGGGGGACGCGGAAGCTACGAGCAGTACTTC	CASRGGRGSYEQYF